This TCR beta chain was identified in a study of cytomegalovirus exposure and HLA in healthy donors. The V and J ends lost 7 bases and 8 bases, in that order; junction bases with no gene match: 11. CDR1 SQVTM and CDR2 ANQGSEA come from the germline V gene. The CDR3 extends over 14 amino acids. PCR primers comprised 60 Vbeta and 13 Jbeta primers. The method was immunoSEQ multiplex PCR; TCRdb's version includes in-frame clones alone and lacks a portion of them. The table includes under 150,000 clones, 65% to 85% detected once. Source material: PBMCs. V is TRBV29-1 and J is TRBJ2-1; TRBD1 agrees at 10 bases. The TCR comes from a woman under 30 in good health and CMV-seronegative. CDR3 residues: CSATGGARIDEQFF. The CDR3 DNA follows: TGCAGCGCGACAGGGGGCGCGAGGATAGATGAGCAGTTCTTC.